This T cell receptor beta chain was profiled in a study of human T cells and chemical hapten exposure. Study-level background: Patients' scalps got diphenylcyclopropenone weekly throughout the approximately 23-week study.

The library gave individual cDNA molecules unique molecular identifiers. One entry per CDR3 protein, called by TCRdb with MiXCR from the RACE reads. The sample has some 32,000 distinct CDR3 sequences; approximately 5.8% are singletons. Indicated time point: patch test 3, about 24 weeks after DPC sensitization. Specified treatment: therapeutic diphenylcyclopropenone sensitization with weekly scalp DPC. Ahead of applying each patch test, blood was sampled. The study's findings and limits: Expanded TCRs clustered into significantly more large CDR3 similarity groups than controls, the analysis revealed.

This clonotype occurred many times. Antigen: not known. The sequence came from a man aged 30 to 39 with alopecia areata. Some clones in this sample may be carry-over from other donors' samples. Material: whole blood, obtained in connection with sensitization to the hapten diphenylcyclopropenone (DPC).

The CDR3, as DNA: TGTGCCAGCAGGGGGGACAGAGGGGCTAACTATGGCTACACCTTC. Its protein is CASRGDRGANYGYTF. The rearrangement joins TRBV9 to TRBJ1-2; 7 bases line up with TRBD1. This CDR3 is built from 15 residues. V trimming: 5 bases; J trimming: 0 bases; junction bases outside the gene matches: 7. Germline V CDR1 and CDR2: SGDLS, YYNGEE.